The sequence of this T cell receptor (beta chain) was determined in a study of T cell responses to AZD1222 COVID-19 vaccine. A remark on this clone: The antigen is not known.

The V segment lost 3 bases and the J segment 4 bases; nucleotides outside the gene matches: 4. The germline CDR1 and CDR2 sequences are SGDLS and YYNGEE. The CDR3 length is 16 residues. Measured with immunoSEQ multiplex PCR; TCRdb has only the in-frame clones, and not every one. The sample records more than 95,000 clones, around nine tenths being singletons. Study-wide findings and caveats: Only 5 or 6 AZD1222 recipients were seropositive at baseline.

J is TRBJ2-1 and V is TRBV9; the match to TRBD2 covers 13 bases. Specimen: peripheral blood, collected 28 days after the second dose of the MenACWY control vaccine. This receptor was identified in an adult who received the MenACWY meningococcal vaccine as a control. The CDR3 DNA follows: TGTGCCAGCAGCGCCCGACTAGCGGGGGGATACAATGAGCAGTTCTTC. Encoded protein: CASSARLAGGYNEQFF.